These 14 T cell receptor beta chains were all obtained from the same sample, sequenced in a study of human T cells and chemical hapten exposure. Time point in this sample: patch test 2, 6 weeks after DPC sensitization. As for treatment: therapeutic diphenylcyclopropenone sensitization with weekly scalp DPC. Via MiXCR, TCRdb re-called the RACE reads, giving one row per CDR3 protein. The sample comprises about 54,000 distinct CDR3 sequences, about a tenth of which are singletons, and approximately 1.7% rests with the top ten. Source: whole blood, taken in connection with sensitization to the hapten diphenylcyclopropenone (DPC). The receptors shown here come from a woman between 50 and 59 years old with alopecia areata. Some clones in this sample may be carry-over from other donors' samples.

Ten or more counts support this clonotype. The gene calls are TRBV7-2 and TRBJ2-3; tentatively, D is TRBD1 (5 bases). The CDR3 runs to 15 residues. V gave up 6 bases and J gave up 1 base, with 14 bases separating them. From germline, CDR1 is SGHTA and CDR2 FQGNSA. This CDR3 is CASRLVGRRTDTQYF. Written as DNA, the CDR3 is TGTGCCAGCAGGCTCGTGGGGCGTCGCACAGATACGCAGTATTTT.

Notes on this clonotype: Given a much more abundant clone one base away, this may be a read error. The chain uses TRBV7-2 and TRBJ1-4; perhaps TRBD1 as D (6 bases). Germline CDR1 is SGHTA and CDR2 is FQGNSA. V gave up 3 bases and J gave up 7 bases, with 9 bases separating them. The CDR3 length is 13 residues. DNA of the CDR3: TGTGCCAGCAGCTTCGGCAGGGGTGAAAAACTGTTTTTT. The encoded protein is CASSFGRGEKLFF.

This clonotype occurred many times. The V gene is TRBV29-1, the J gene TRBJ1-2, with D unclear. Between the trimmed V and J ends, which lost 4 bases and 6 bases, there was a span of 18 bases. CDR3 length: 14 residues. Germline loops: CDR1 SQVTM, CDR2 ANQGSEA. CDR3 protein: CSVASRAVFNGYTF. DNA for the CDR3: TGCAGCGTTGCCTCAAGGGCAGTCTTTAATGGCTACACCTTC.

There are a few counts of this clonotype. The V gene is TRBV10-3, the J gene TRBJ2-3; D ambiguous. The CDR3 is 14 residues long. Trimming shortened V by 4 bases and J by 2 bases, and 10 bases separated the two germline ends. Germline loops: CDR1 ENHRY, CDR2 SYGVKD. The CDR3 is CAISAAPPTDTQYF. CDR3 bases: TGTGCCATCAGTGCCGCCCCTCCCACAGATACGCAGTATTTT.

This clonotype appeared many times. The V call is TRBV7-9, the J call TRBJ1-2; D not certain. Trimming took 2 bases from V and 8 from J, leaving 12 bases between them. The CDR3 spans 13 residues. The germline gives CDR1 SEHNR, CDR2 FQNEAQ (reference sequence). CDR3 in amino acids: CASSLLVVQGYTF. Here the CDR3 DNA reads TGTGCCAGCAGCTTATTGGTTGTGCAGGGCTACACCTTC.

This clonotype was recorded a few times. The CDR3, as DNA: TGTGCCAGCATCAAAAATTTGGGGACAGGGACGGTCTTAAGAGCTTTCTTT. It codes for CASIKNLGTGTVLRAFF. The V call is TRBV2, the J call TRBJ1-1; 9 positions agree with TRBD1. J lost 10 bases, V lost 7 bases, and 22 bases had no gene match. From germline, CDR1 is SNHLY and CDR2 FYNNEI. The CDR3 runs to 17 residues.

This chain connects TRBV28 to TRBJ1-1; no firm D call. V was shortened by 6 bases and J by 7 bases, with 12 bases between the two germline ends. This CDR3 is built from 12 residues. Per germline, CDR1 MDHEN and CDR2 SYDVKM. The CDR3: CASSPHPGEAFF. CDR3 in DNA: TGTGCCAGCAGCCCCCACCCCGGTGAAGCTTTCTTT.

This clonotype has only a few counts. The rearrangement uses TRBV28 and TRBJ1-2; no firm D call. V lost 11 bases, J lost 5 bases, and 9 bases lay in between. Germline values: CDR1 MDHEN, CDR2 SYDVKM. The CDR3 runs to 10 residues. DNA for the CDR3: TGTGCCGCCGGGCTTTATGGCTACACCTTC. It codes for CAAGLYGYTF.

The chain employs TRBV6-5 and TRBJ1-1; D remains unclear. Germline V gene lookup returns CDR1 MNHEY and CDR2 SVGAGI. Trimming took off 2 bases at V and 4 bases at J, with 11 bases between the two ends. This CDR3 comprises 14 residues. The chain's CDR3 is CASSYDWGGTEAFF. CDR3 DNA: TGTGCCAGCAGTTACGACTGGGGTGGCACTGAAGCTTTCTTT.

This clonotype has at least ten counts. V and J are TRBV12-3 or TRBV12-4 and TRBJ2-5, with TRBD2 matching over 13 bases. The CDR3 is made up of 15 amino acids. J lost 3 bases, V lost 6 bases, and 4 bases had no gene match. The CDR3 nucleotides read TGTGCCAGCAGCCTCGGGACTAGCGGGAAAGAGACCCAGTACTTC. It encodes CASSLGTSGKETQYF.

The gene calls are TRBV6-2 or TRBV6-3 and TRBJ1-1; 7 bases line up with TRBD1. Per the germline V gene, CDR1 is MNHEY and CDR2 is SVGEGT. There are 16 residues in the CDR3. The ends lost 6 bases at V and 0 bases at J; junction bases unmatched: 10. The CDR3 spells CASRPPPGQLNTEAFF. For the CDR3, the DNA is TGTGCCAGCAGGCCCCCCCCGGGACAGCTGAACACTGAAGCTTTCTTT.

This clonotype has a count of ten or more. The V and J genes are TRBV7-9 and TRBJ1-1, with D maybe TRBD1 (6 bases). Germline values: CDR1 SEHNR, CDR2 FQNEAQ (reference sequence). Trimming removed 2 bases from V and 4 bases from J, with 14 bases in between. The CDR3 covers 15 residues. CDR3 loop: CASSLRPQGGTEAFF. The CDR3 DNA sequence: TGTGCCAGCAGCTTAAGACCACAGGGAGGCACTGAAGCTTTCTTT.

This clonotype was picked up a small number of times. The DNA for the CDR3 is TGTGCCAGCAGCCGTAACAGGGGAGGCACTGAAGCTTTCTTT. It yields the protein CASSRNRGGTEAFF. The chain links TRBV12-3 or TRBV12-4 to TRBJ1-1; 7 bases are a match to TRBD1. V lost 6 bases, J lost 4 bases, and 8 bases stayed unmatched. The CDR3 has 14 amino acids.

This clonotype was detected a few times. The rearrangement joins TRBV5-6 to TRBJ2-4, with D unresolved. There are 14 residues in the CDR3. V dropped 1 base and J dropped 6 bases, with 11 bases sitting between them. Per the germline V gene, CDR1 is SGHDT and CDR2 is YYEEEE. In DNA form, the CDR3 reads TGTGCCAGCAGCTTGCCGATTCCGGGAAACATTCAGTACTTC. Amino acids: CASSLPIPGNIQYF.